One and the same sample provided the 15 T cell receptor beta chains below, sequenced in a study of a mutant IDH1 vaccine in newly diagnosed glioma. Their antigens are not known. Clones were read by immunoSEQ multiplex PCR, and TCRdb kept only the in-frame ones, dropping some. Of approximately 60,000 clones listed, about three quarters are singletons. Noted time point: week 23, last vaccination. It was 300 ug of mutant IDH1 20-mer peptide that made up each vaccine dose, given with topical imiquimod. The starting material was PBMCs, obtained from a glioma patient whose treatment included an IDH1 peptide vaccine. These receptors all stem from a woman in her thirties or forties with glioma. Some clones in this sample may be carry-over from other donors' samples.

This chain connects TRBV5-1 to TRBJ1-2; the D gene is possibly TRBD1 (6 bases). CDR1 and CDR2 from the germline V gene are SGHRS and YFSETQ. The CDR3 loop spans 14 amino acids. Trimming removed 0 bases at V and 6 bases at J, with 12 bases between. The chain's CDR3 is CASSLASGADGYTF. The CDR3 DNA follows: TGCGCCAGCAGCTTGGCATCGGGGGCTGATGGCTACACCTTC.

The chain combines TRBV6-5 with TRBJ2-3; no reliable D call. V lost 2 bases, J lost 1 base, and 4 bases lay in between. In germline, CDR1 is MNHEY, CDR2 SVGAGI. The CDR3 extends over 13 amino acids. The CDR3 DNA is TGTGCCAGCAGTTACCCGGGCACAGATACGCAGTATTTT. Encoded protein: CASSYPGTDTQYF.

CDR3 residues: CASRRRGLAEDTQYF. In nucleotides, the CDR3 is TGTGCCAGCAGGAGGAGAGGACTAGCGGAAGATACGCAGTATTTT. The chain carries TRBV2 and TRBJ2-3; 10 bases fit TRBD2. The CDR3 contains 15 residues. V lost 6 bases, J lost 5 bases, and 8 bases stayed unmatched. Germline loops: CDR1 SNHLY, CDR2 FYNNEI.

CDR3 amino acids: CASSLRDSRGTQYF. The CDR3 coding sequence is TGTGCCAGCAGCTTGCGAGACTCGAGGGGGACCCAGTACTTC. V and J are TRBV5-4 and TRBJ2-5; D tentatively reads TRBD1 or TRBD2 (5 bases each). The germline gives CDR1 SGHNT, CDR2 YYREEE (reference sequence). The CDR3 runs 14 residues. Trimming stripped 1 base from V and 7 bases from J, with 14 bases between.

The V gene is TRBV6-1, the J gene TRBJ2-1, with 9 bases that match TRBD1. Germline V CDR1 and CDR2: MNHNS, SASEGT. V shed 4 bases and J 3 bases; nucleotides not matched to a gene: 7. This CDR3 is 16 amino acids long. CDR3 coding DNA: TGTGCCAGCAGTGCCGCCGACAGGGGGGACTACAATGAGCAGTTCTTC. Translation gives CASSAADRGDYNEQFF.

V usage is TRBV6-6 and J usage is TRBJ1-2, with 10 bases fitting TRBD1. J was trimmed by 3 bases and V by 6 bases; bases with no gene match: 4. Germline CDR1 MNHNY, CDR2 SVGAGI (reference sequence). The CDR3 totals 14 residues. The CDR3 DNA is TGTGCCAGCAGCCCGGGACAGGGGTACTATGGCTACACCTTC. Its translation is CASSPGQGYYGYTF.

The gene calls are TRBV6-1 and TRBJ1-1; TRBD1 is a possible D gene (5 bases). CDR1 is MNHNS, CDR2 SASEGT, per germline. Trimming took off 4 bases at V and 1 base at J, with 7 bases between the two ends. This CDR3 is 13 amino acids long. CDR3 nucleotide sequence: TGTGCCAGCAGTGTACAGGCGAACACTGAAGCTTTCTTT. Translation gives CASSVQANTEAFF.

The chain has TRBV4-1 and TRBJ2-3; 8 bases fit TRBD1. V lost 8 bases, J lost 2 bases, and 9 bases stayed unmatched. CDR1 is MGHRA, CDR2 YSYEKL, per germline. The CDR3 covers 15 residues. This CDR3 reads CASGVTGAATDTQYF. In DNA, the CDR3 is TGCGCCAGCGGGGTGACAGGGGCCGCCACAGATACGCAGTATTTT.

This chain connects TRBV14 to TRBJ1-6; D is unresolved. Germline V gene data show CDR1 as SGHDN and CDR2 as FVKESK. This CDR3 is 13 amino acids long. The V end was cut by 3 bases, the J end by 9 bases, with 9 bases between. CDR3 sequence reads: CASSQDSGSPLHF. The CDR3 nucleotides are TGTGCCAGCAGCCAGGACTCGGGTTCACCCCTCCACTTT. Using reference TRBV14 and TRBJ1-6 for the parts outside the CDR3, the full variable domain is EAGVTQFPSHSVIEKGQTVTLRCDPISGHDNLYWYRRVMGKEIKFLLHFVKESKQDESGMPNNRFLAERTGGTYSTLKVQPAELEDSGVYFCASSQDSGSPLHFGNGTRLTVT.

The rearrangement links TRBV6-5 to TRBJ2-7, with 7 bases lining up with TRBD1. Germline assignment: CDR1 MNHEY and CDR2 SVGAGI. CDR3 length: 13 residues. Trimming at V came to 6 bases and at J to 1 base, leaving 3 bases not matched to a gene. CDR3: CASRTGASYEQYF. The CDR3 nucleotides are TGTGCCAGCAGAACAGGGGCGTCCTACGAGCAGTACTTC.

The rearrangement joins TRBV5-1 to TRBJ2-7; no firm D call. V was clipped by 1 base and J by 0 bases, with 5 bases between them. CDR1 and CDR2 from the germline V gene are SGHRS and YFSETQ. The CDR3 extends over 13 amino acids. Written as DNA, the CDR3 is TGCGCCAGCAGCTTGCCGTACTCCTACGAGCAGTACTTC. It is translated as CASSLPYSYEQYF.

This chain joins TRBV6-5 and TRBJ1-4, with 9 bases identical to TRBD1. The CDR3 consists of 15 residues. Losses at the gene ends were 2 bases for V and 7 bases for J; bases not matched to a gene: 5. Germline V gene lookup returns CDR1 MNHEY and CDR2 SVGAGI. DNA of the CDR3: TGTGCCAGCAGTTACGGTTGGGACAGGGTTGAAAAACTGTTTTTT. This sequence encodes CASSYGWDRVEKLFF.

This chain connects TRBV7-9 to TRBJ1-2, with D hard to call. V dropped 1 base and J dropped 4 bases, with 7 bases sitting between them. CDR1 SEHNR and CDR2 FQNEAQ come from the germline V gene (reference sequence). CDR3 length: 13 amino acids. The CDR3 coding sequence is TGTGCCAGCAGCTTAGGTGTAGTCTATGGCTACACCTTC. Its translation is CASSLGVVYGYTF.

The sample holds one count of this clone. The rearrangement joins TRBV4-3 to TRBJ2-7; D remains unclear. CDR3 length equals 15 residues. Germline V gene data show CDR1 as LGHNA and CDR2 as YSLEER. Trimming removed 1 base at V and 3 bases at J, with 13 bases between. The CDR3 here is CASSQGTDTFYEQYF. The CDR3 nucleotides are TGCGCCAGCAGCCAAGGAACCGACACCTTCTACGAGCAGTACTTC.

The V gene is TRBV6-1, the J gene TRBJ1-2, with unresolved D. The CDR3 runs 13 residues. V lost 8 bases and J lost 0, with 10 bases in between. Germline CDR1 and CDR2: MNHNS and SASEGT. The CDR3 sequence: CASGPAANYGYTF. The CDR3, as DNA: TGTGCCAGCGGGCCGGCAGCTAACTATGGCTACACCTTC.